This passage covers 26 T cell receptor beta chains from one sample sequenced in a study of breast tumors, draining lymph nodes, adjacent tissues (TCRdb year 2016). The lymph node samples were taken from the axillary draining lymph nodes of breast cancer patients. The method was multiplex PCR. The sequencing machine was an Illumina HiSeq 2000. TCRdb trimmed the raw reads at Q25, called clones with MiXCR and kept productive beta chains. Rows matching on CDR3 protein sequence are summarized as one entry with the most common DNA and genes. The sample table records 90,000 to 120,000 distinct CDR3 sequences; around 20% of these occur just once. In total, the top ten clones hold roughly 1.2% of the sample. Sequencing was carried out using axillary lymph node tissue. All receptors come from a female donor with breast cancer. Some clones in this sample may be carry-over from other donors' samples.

The CDR3 nucleotides are TGTGCCAGTAGTACCGACAGGGGCGGCAATCAGCCCCAGCATTTT. Translation: CASSTDRGGNQPQHF. V usage is TRBV19 and J usage is TRBJ1-5, with TRBD1 matching 8 bases. Per the germline V gene, CDR1 is LNHDA and CDR2 is SQIVND (reference sequence). The V gene end was trimmed by 4 bases and the J gene end by 2 bases; junction bases not matched to a gene: 4. The CDR3 totals 15 residues. Together with reference TRBV19 and TRBJ1-5, the CDR3 gives the full variable domain: DGGITQSPKYLFRKEGQNVTLSCEQNLNHDAMYWYRQDPGQGLRLIYYSQIVNDFQKGDIAEGYSVSREKKESFPLTVTSAQKNPTAFYLCASSTDRGGNQPQHFGDGTRLSIL.

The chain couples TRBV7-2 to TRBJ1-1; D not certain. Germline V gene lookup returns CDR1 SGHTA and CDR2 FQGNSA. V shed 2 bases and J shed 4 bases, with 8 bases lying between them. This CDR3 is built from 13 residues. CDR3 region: CASSLSEVTEAFF. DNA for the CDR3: TGTGCCAGCAGCTTATCCGAGGTCACTGAAGCTTTCTTT.

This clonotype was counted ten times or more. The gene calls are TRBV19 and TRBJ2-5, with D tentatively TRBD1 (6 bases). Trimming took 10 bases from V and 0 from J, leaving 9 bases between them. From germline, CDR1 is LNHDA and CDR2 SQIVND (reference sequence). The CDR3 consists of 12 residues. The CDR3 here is CATGQHQETQYF. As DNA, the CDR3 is TGTGCCACTGGACAGCACCAAGAGACCCAGTACTTC.

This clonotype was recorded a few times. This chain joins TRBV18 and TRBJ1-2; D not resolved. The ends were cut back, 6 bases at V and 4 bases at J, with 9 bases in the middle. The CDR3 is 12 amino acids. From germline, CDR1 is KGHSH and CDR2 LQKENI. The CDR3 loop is CASSSDRYGYTF. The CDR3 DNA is TGTGCCAGCTCCTCTGACCGCTATGGCTACACCTTC.

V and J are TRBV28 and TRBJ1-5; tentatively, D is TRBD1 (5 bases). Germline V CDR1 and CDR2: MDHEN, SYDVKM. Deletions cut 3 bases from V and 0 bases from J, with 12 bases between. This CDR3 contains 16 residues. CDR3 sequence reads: CASSFRTDNSNQPQHF. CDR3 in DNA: TGTGCCAGCAGTTTCCGGACGGACAATAGCAATCAGCCCCAGCATTTT.

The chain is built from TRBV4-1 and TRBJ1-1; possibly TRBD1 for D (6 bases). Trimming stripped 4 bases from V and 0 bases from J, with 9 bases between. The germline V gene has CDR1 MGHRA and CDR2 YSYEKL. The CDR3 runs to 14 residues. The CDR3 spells CASSLGQLNTEAFF. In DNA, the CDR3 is TGCGCCAGCAGCCTCGGACAGTTGAACACTGAAGCTTTCTTT.

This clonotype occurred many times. CDR3 nucleotide sequence: TGTGCCAGCAGCCCGAGACGGAGAGGGACCAATGAGCAGTTCTTC. Protein: CASSPRRRGTNEQFF. The chain is built from TRBV9 and TRBJ2-1; D is possibly TRBD1 or TRBD2 (5 bases each). Germline loops: CDR1 SGDLS, CDR2 YYNGEE. The V end was cut by 4 bases, the J end by 6 bases, with 17 bases between. The CDR3 totals 15 residues.

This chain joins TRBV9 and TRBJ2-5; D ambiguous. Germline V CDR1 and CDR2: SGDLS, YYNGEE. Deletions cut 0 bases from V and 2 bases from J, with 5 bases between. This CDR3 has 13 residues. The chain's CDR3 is CASSVGPQETQYF. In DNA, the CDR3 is TGTGCCAGCAGCGTAGGCCCACAAGAGACCCAGTACTTC.

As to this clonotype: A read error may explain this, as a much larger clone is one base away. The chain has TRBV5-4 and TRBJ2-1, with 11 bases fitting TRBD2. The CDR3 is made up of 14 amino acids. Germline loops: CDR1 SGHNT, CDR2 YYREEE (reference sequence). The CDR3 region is CAGSKGLAANEQFF. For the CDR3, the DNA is TGTGCCGGCAGCAAGGGACTAGCGGCCAATGAGCAGTTCTTC.

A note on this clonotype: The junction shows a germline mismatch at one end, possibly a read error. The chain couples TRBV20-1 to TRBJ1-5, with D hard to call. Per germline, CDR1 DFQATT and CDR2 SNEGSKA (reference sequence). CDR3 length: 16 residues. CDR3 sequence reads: CSARRERTITNQSQHF. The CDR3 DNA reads TGCAGTGCTAGGCGGGAAAGAACTATTACCAATCAGTCCCAGCATTTT.

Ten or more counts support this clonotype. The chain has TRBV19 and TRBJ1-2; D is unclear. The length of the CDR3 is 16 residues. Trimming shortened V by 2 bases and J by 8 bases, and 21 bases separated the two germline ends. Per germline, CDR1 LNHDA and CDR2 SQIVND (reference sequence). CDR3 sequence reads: CASSIRGWSHGSGYTF. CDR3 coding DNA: TGTGCCAGTAGTATACGGGGTTGGAGTCACGGATCCGGCTACACCTTC.

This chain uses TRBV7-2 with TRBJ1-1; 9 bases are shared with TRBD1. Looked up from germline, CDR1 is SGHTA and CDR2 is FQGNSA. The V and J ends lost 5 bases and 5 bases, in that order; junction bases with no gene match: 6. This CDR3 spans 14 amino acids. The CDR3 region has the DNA TGTGCCAGCAGCCCCATGACAGGGGGTACTGAAGCTTTCTTT. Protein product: CASSPMTGGTEAFF.

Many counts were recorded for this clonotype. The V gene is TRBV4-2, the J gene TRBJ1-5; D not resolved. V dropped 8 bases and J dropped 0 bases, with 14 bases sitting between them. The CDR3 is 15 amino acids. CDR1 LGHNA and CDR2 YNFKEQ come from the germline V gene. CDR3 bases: TGTGCCAGCTCCGAGCGGGAGAATAGCAATCAGCCCCAGCATTTT. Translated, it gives CASSERENSNQPQHF.

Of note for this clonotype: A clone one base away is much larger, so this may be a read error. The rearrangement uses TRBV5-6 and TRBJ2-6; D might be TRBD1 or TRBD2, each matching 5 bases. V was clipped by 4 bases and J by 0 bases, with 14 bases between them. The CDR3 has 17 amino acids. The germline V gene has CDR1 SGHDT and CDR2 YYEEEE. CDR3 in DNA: TGTGCCAGCAGCCCAGCACTGAGGGGCTCTGGGGCCAACGTCCTGACTTTC. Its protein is CASSPALRGSGANVLTF.

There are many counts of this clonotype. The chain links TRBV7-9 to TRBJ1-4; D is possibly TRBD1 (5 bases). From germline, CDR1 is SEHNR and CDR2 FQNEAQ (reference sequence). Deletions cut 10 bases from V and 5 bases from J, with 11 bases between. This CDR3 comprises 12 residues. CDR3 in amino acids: CATRRGNEKLFF. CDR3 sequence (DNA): TGTGCCACCCGGAGGGGAAATGAAAAACTGTTTTTT. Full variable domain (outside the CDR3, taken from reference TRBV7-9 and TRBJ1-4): DTGVSQNPRHKITKRGQNVTFRCDPISEHNRLYWYRQTLGQGPEFLTYFQNEAQLEKSRLLSDRFSAERPKGSFSTLEIQRTEQGDSAMYLCATRRGNEKLFFGSGTQLSVL.

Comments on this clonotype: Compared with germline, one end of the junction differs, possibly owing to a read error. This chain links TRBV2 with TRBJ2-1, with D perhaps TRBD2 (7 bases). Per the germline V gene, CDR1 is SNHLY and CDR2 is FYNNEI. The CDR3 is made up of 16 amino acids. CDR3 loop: CASSEAGDKLGAEQLF. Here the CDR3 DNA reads TGTGCCAGCAGTGAGGCGGGGGACAAGCTGGGAGCTGAGCAGCTCTTC.

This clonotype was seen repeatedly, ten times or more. The CDR3 loop reads CASSLSPAGNTIYF. CDR3 DNA: TGTGCCAGCAGCTTAAGCCCCGCTGGAAACACCATATATTTT. V is TRBV5-6 and J is TRBJ1-3; D is uncertain. The V end was cut by 2 bases, the J end by 2 bases, with 8 bases between. Germline CDR1 reads SGHDT; CDR2 reads YYEEEE. This CDR3 is 14 amino acids long. Looking up the rest from reference TRBV5-6 and TRBJ1-3 gives the full variable domain: DAGVTQSPTHLIKTRGQQVTLRCSPKSGHDTVSWYQQALGQGPQFIFQYYEEEERQRGNFPDRFSGHQFPNYSSELNVNALLLGDSALYLCASSLSPAGNTIYFGEGSWLTVV.

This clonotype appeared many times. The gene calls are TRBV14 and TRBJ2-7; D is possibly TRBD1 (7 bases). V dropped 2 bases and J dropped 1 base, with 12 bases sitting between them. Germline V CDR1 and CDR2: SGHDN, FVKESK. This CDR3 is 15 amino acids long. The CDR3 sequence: CASSQTAGQSYEQYF. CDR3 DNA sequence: TGTGCCAGCAGCCAAACGGCGGGACAGTCCTACGAGCAGTACTTC.

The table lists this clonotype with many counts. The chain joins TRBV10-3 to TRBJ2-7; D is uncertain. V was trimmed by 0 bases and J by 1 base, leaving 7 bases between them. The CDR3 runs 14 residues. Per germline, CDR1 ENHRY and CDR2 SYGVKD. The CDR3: CAISESDGSYEQYF. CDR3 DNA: TGTGCCATCAGTGAGTCTGACGGGTCCTACGAGCAGTACTTC.

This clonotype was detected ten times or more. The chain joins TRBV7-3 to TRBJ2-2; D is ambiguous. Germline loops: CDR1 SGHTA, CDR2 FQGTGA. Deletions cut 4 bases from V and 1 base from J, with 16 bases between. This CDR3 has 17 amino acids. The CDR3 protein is CASSSRMGPQNTGELFF. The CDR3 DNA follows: TGTGCCAGCAGCTCCAGAATGGGCCCACAGAACACCGGGGAGCTGTTTTTT.

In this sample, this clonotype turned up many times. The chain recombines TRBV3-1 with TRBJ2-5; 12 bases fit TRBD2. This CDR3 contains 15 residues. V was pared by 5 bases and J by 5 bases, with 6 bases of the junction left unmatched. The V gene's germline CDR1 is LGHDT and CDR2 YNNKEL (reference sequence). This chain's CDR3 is CASSRTSGKWETQYF. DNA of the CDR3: TGTGCCAGCAGCAGGACTAGCGGGAAGTGGGAGACCCAGTACTTC.

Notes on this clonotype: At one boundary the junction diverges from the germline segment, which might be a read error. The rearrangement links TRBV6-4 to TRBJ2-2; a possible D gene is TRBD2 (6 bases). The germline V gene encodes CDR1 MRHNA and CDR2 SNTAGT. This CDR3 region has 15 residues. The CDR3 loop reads CASSQKTENTGGLFF. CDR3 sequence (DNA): TGTGCCAGCAGTCAGAAGACAGAGAACACCGGGGGGCTGTTTTTT.

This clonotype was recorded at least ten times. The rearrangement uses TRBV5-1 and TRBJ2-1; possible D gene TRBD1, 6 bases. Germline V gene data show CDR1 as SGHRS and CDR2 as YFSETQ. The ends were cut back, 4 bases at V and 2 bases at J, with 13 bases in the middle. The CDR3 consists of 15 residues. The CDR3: CASSRTALTYNEQFF. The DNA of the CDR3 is TGCGCCAGCAGCCGGACAGCGCTAACCTACAATGAGCAGTTCTTC.

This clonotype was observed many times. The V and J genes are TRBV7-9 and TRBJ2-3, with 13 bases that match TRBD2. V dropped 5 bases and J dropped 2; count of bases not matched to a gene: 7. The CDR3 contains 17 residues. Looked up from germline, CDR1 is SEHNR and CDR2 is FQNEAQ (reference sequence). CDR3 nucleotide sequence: TGTGCCAGCAGCCCACTAGCGGGGGGGATTTTCACAGATACGCAGTATTTT. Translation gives CASSPLAGGIFTDTQYF.

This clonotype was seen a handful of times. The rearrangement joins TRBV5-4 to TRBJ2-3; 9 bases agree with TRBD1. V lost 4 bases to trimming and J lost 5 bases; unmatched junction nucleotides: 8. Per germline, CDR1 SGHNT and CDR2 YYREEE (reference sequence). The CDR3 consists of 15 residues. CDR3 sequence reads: CASSRGTGFGDTQYF. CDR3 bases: TGTGCCAGCAGCAGAGGGACAGGGTTTGGAGATACGCAGTATTTT.

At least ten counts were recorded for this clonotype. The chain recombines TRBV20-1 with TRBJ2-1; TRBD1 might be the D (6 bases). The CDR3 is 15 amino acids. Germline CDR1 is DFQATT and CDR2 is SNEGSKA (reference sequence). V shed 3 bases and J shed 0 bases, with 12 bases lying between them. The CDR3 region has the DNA TGCAGTGCTAGGTCAGGGGACCGCTCCTACAATGAGCAGTTCTTC. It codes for CSARSGDRSYNEQFF.